Each of the 6 T cell receptor beta chains below was sequenced from the same sample in a study of cytomegalovirus exposure and HLA in healthy donors. With 60 Vbeta and 13 Jbeta primers, the PCR was carried out. Libraries were prepared by immunoSEQ multiplex PCR; TCRdb keeps only in-frame clonotypes and omits some of them. This sample carries some 51,000 clones, roughly 71% of them seen once, and the ten largest clones take over 30%. Source material: PBMCs. The receptors derive from a man aged 40-49 years in good health and CMV-seropositive.

This rearrangement joins TRBV6-5 to TRBJ2-5; D uncertain. CDR3 size: 16 residues. Germline V CDR1 and CDR2: MNHEY, SVGAGI. The V end was cut by 2 bases, the J end by 1 base, with 14 bases between. The chain's CDR3 is CASSYPRRGGQETQYF. As DNA, the CDR3 is TGTGCCAGCAGTTACCCCCGCCGAGGTGGCCAAGAGACCCAGTACTTC.

The rearrangement links TRBV27 to TRBJ1-1; 8 bases align to TRBD1. Germline lookup yields CDR1 MNHEY and CDR2 SMNVEV (reference sequence). V lost 5 bases to trimming and J lost 5 bases; unmatched junction nucleotides: 10. There are 15 residues in the CDR3. The CDR3 coding sequence is TGTGCCAGCAGTACTCCGGGACAGGCGGGGACTGAAGCTTTCTTT. Translation gives CASSTPGQAGTEAFF.

The chain has TRBV4-2 and TRBJ2-5; 10 positions match TRBD2. Germline V gene sequence: CDR1 LGHNA, CDR2 YNFKEQ. The CDR3 runs 14 residues. V shed 4 bases and J 2 bases; nucleotides not matched to a gene: 1. The CDR3 coding sequence is TGTGCCAGCAGCCTTAGCGGGGGGCAAGAGACCCAGTACTTC. Protein sequence: CASSLSGGQETQYF.

The chain joins TRBV5-4 to TRBJ2-2; D not resolved. The CDR3 spans 13 residues. Trimming took 0 bases from V and 9 from J, leaving 9 bases between them. The germline V gene encodes CDR1 SGHNT and CDR2 YYREEE (reference sequence). This CDR3 reads CASSLVRVWELFF. The CDR3 DNA follows: TGTGCCAGCAGCTTGGTACGGGTCTGGGAGCTGTTTTTT. Looking up the rest from reference TRBV5-4 and TRBJ2-2 gives the full variable domain: ETGVTQSPTHLIKTRGQQVTLRCSSQSGHNTVSWYQQALGQGPQFIFQYYREEENGRGNFPPRFSGLQFPNYSSELNVNALELDDSALYLCASSLVRVWELFFGEGSRLTVL.

The chain couples TRBV18 to TRBJ2-5, with D unresolved. TRBJ2-7 explains the end of the DNA better; the J call may be wrong. The germline gives CDR1 KGHSH, CDR2 LQKENI. The CDR3 sequence is 12 residues long. The CDR3 sequence is CASYPFEYEQYF. The DNA of the CDR3 is TGTGCCAGCTACCCTTTTGAATACGAGCAGTACTTC.

The rearrangement links TRBV4-1 to TRBJ1-1; D gene unclear. Germline CDR1 and CDR2: MGHRA and YSYEKL. V was cut by 0 bases and J by 11 bases, with 10 bases left in between. The CDR3 is 12 amino acids. CDR3 region: CASSQDAPAAFF. For the CDR3, the DNA is TGCGCCAGCAGCCAAGATGCCCCCGCGGCTTTCTTT.